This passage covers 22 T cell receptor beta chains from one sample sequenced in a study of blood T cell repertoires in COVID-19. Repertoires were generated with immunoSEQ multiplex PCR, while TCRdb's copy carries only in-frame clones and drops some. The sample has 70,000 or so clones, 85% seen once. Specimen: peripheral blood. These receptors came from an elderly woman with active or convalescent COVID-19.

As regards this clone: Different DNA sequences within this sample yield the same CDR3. CDR3 in DNA: TGTGCCGGTTGGGGGGGTATCGGGGGCTACACCTTC. Its translation: CAGWGGIGGYTF. The chain uses TRBV6-5 and TRBJ1-2; D may be TRBD1 (5 bases). Trimming took off 11 bases at V and 8 bases at J, with 18 bases between the two ends. Germline loops: CDR1 MNHEY, CDR2 SVGAGI. CDR3 length: 12 amino acids.

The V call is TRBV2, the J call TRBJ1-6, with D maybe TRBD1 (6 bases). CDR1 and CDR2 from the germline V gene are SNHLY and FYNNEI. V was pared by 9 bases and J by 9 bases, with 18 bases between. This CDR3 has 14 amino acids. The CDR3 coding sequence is TGTGCCAGTCTGGGTGCAACAGGGTCTTCACCCCTCCACTTT. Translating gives CASLGATGSSPLHF.

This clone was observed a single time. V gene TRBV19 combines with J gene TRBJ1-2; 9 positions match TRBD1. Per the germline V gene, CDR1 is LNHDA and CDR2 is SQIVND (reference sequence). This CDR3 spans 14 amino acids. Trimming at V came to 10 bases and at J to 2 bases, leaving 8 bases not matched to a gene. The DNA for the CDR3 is TGTGCCACTACACCGGGACAGGGAAACTATGGCTACACCTTC. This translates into CATTPGQGNYGYTF.

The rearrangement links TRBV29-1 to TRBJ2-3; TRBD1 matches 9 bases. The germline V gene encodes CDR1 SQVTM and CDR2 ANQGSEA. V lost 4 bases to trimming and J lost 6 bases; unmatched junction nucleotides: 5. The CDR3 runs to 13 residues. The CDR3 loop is CSVGGQGTDTQYF. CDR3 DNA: TGCAGCGTTGGAGGACAGGGGACCGATACGCAGTATTTT.

Written as DNA, the CDR3 is TGTGCCACCAGTGATTTCGGGACAGATACGCAGTATTTT. Protein product: CATSDFGTDTQYF. The V and J genes are TRBV24-1 and TRBJ2-3; D gene uncertain. Trimming pared 1 base from V and 3 bases from J, leaving 4 bases between. This CDR3 is 13 amino acids long. CDR1 is KGHDR, CDR2 SFDVKD, per germline.

The CDR3 DNA follows: TGTGCCAGCAGCCCTCAGGCTGAAAAACTGTTTTTT. This sequence encodes CASSPQAEKLFF. The chain couples TRBV7-9 to TRBJ1-4; D is unclear. This CDR3 comprises 12 residues. The germline V and J ends were trimmed by 5 bases and 7 bases, with 8 bases remaining between them. CDR1 and CDR2 from the germline V gene are SEHNR and FQNEAQ (reference sequence). Using reference TRBV7-9 and TRBJ1-4 for the parts outside the CDR3, the full variable domain is DTGVSQNPRHKITKRGQNVTFRCDPISEHNRLYWYRQTLGQGPEFLTYFQNEAQLEKSRLLSDRFSAERPKGSFSTLEIQRTEQGDSAMYLCASSPQAEKLFFGSGTQLSVL.

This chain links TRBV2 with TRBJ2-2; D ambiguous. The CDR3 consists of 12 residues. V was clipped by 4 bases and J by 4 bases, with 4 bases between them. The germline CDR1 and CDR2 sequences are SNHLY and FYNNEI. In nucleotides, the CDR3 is TGTGCCAGCAGTGTGAGCACCGGGGAGCTGTTTTTT. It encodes CASSVSTGELFF.

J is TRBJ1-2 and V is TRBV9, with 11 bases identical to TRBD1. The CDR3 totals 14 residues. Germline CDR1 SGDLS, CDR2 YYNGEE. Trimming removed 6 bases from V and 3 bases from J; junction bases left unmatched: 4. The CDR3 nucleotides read TGTGCCAGCACGAGGACAGGGGGCGACTATGGCTACACCTTC. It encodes CASTRTGGDYGYTF. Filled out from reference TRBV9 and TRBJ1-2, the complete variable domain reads DSGVTQTPKHLITATGQRVTLRCSPRSGDLSVYWYQQSLDQGLQFLIQYYNGEERAKGNILERFSAQQFPDLHSELNLSSLELGDSALYFCASTRTGGDYGYTFGSGTRLTVV.

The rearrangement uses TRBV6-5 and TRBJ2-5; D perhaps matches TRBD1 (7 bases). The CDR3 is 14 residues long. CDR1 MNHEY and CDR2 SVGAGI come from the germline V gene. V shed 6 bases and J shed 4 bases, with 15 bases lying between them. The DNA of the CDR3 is TGTGCCAGCAGGTTCCAGGGGGGACGAGAGACCCAGTACTTC. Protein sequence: CASRFQGGRETQYF.

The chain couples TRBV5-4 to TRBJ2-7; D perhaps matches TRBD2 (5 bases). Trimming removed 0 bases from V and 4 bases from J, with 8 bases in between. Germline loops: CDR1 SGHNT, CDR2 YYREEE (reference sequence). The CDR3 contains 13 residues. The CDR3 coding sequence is TGTGCCAGCAGCTTGGCAGAGGGTTACGAGCAGTACTTC. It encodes CASSLAEGYEQYF.

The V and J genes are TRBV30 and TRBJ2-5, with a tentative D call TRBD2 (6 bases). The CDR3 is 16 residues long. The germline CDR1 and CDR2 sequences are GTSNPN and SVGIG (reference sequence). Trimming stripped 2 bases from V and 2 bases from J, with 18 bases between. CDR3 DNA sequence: TGTGCCTGGAGTCTGAGAGCGGGTGGATGGCAAGAGACCCAGTACTTC. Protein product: CAWSLRAGGWQETQYF.

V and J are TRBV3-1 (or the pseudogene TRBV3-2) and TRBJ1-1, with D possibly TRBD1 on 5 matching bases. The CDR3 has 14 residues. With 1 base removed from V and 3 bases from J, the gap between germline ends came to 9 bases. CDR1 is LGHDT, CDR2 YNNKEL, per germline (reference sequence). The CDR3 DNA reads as TGTGCCAGCAGCCAAGCCGGGGGTTACACTGAAGCTTTCTTT. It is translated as CASSQAGGYTEAFF.

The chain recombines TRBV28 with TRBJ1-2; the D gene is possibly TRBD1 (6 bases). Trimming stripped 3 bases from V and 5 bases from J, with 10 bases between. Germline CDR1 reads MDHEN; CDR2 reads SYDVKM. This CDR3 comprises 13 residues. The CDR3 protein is CASSFDRRYGYTF. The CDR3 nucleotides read TGTGCCAGCAGTTTTGACAGGCGGTATGGCTACACCTTC.

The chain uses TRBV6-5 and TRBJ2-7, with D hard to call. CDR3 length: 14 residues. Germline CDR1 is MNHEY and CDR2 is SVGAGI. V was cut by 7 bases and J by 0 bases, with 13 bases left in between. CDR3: CASMYSRVSYEQYF. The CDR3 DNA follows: TGTGCCAGCATGTATAGCCGGGTCTCCTACGAGCAGTACTTC.

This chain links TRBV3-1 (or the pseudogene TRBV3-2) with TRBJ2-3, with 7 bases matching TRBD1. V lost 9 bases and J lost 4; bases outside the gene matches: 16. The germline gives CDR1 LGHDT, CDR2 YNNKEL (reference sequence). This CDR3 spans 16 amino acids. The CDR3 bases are TGTGCCAGTAAAAATACCTTAGGGGGCTCTTCAGATACGCAGTATTTT. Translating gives CASKNTLGGSSDTQYF.

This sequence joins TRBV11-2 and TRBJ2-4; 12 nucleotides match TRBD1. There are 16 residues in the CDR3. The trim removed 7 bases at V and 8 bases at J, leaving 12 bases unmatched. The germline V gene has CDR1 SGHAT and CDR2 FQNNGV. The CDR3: CASTVTGTGGIHIQYF. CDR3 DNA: TGTGCCAGCACCGTGACCGGGACAGGGGGCATTCACATTCAGTACTTC. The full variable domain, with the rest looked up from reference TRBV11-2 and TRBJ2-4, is EAGVAQSPRYKIIEKRQSVAFWCNPISGHATLYWYQQILGQGPKLLIQFQNNGVVDDSQLPKDRFSAERLKGVDSTLKIQPAKLEDSAVYLCASTVTGTGGIHIQYFGAGTRLSVL.

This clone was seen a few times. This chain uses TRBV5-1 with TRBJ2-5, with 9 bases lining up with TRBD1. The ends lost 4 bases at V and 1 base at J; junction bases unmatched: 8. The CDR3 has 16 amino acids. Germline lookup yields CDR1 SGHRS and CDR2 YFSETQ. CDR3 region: CASSLDRGPSQETQYF. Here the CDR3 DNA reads TGCGCCAGCAGCCTGGACAGGGGCCCCAGCCAAGAGACCCAGTACTTC.

The DNA for the CDR3 is TGTGCCAGCTCCCGCCTCGGCGGCTACGAGCAGTACTTC. Its protein product is CASSRLGGYEQYF. The rearrangement uses TRBV18 and TRBJ2-7; no reliable D call. CDR1 KGHSH and CDR2 LQKENI come from the germline V gene. CDR3 length equals 13 residues. V lost 6 bases and J lost 3, with 12 bases in between.

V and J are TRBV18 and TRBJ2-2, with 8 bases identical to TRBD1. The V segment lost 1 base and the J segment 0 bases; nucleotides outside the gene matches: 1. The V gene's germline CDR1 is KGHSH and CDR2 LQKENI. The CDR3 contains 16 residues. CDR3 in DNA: TGTGCCAGCTCACCACTGGGACAGGCGAACACCGGGGAGCTGTTTTTT. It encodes CASSPLGQANTGELFF.

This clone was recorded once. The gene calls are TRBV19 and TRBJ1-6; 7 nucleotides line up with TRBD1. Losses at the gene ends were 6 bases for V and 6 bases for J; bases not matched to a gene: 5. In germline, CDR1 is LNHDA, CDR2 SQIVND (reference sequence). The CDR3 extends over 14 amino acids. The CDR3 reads CASRPTGPNSPLHF. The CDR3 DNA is TGTGCCAGTAGGCCGACAGGGCCTAATTCACCCCTCCACTTT.

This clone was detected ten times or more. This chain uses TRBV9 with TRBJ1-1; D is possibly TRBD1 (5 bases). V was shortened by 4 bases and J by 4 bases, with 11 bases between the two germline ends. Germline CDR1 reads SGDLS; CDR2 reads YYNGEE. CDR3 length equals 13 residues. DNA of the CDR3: TGTGCCAGCAGCAGGGGAGCGGGCACTGAAGCTTTCTTT. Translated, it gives CASSRGAGTEAFF.

CDR3 sequence reads: CAITGALSYNSPLHF. The CDR3 DNA follows: TGTGCCATCACAGGGGCCTTATCCTATAATTCACCCCTCCACTTT. J is TRBJ1-6 and V is TRBV10-3; TRBD1 is a possible D gene (6 bases). Between the trimmed V and J ends, which lost 7 bases and 1 base, there was a span of 11 bases. CDR1 ENHRY and CDR2 SYGVKD come from the germline V gene. The CDR3 has 15 residues.